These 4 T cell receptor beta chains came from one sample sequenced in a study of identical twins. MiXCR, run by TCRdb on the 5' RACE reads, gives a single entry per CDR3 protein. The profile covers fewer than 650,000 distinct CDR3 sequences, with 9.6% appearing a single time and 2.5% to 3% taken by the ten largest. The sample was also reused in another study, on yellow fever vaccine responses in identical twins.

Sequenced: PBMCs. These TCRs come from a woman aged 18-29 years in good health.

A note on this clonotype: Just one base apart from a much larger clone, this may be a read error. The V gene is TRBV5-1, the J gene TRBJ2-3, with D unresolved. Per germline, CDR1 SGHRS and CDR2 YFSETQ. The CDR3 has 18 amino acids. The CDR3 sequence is CTSSLSPAELTHPDTQYF. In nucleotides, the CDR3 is TGCACCAGCAGCTTGTCACCGGCGGAACTAACCCACCCGGATACGCAGTATTTT.

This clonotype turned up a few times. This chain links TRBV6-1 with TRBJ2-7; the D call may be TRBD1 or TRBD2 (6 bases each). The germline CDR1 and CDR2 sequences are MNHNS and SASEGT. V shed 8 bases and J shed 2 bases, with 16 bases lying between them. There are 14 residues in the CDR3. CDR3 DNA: TGTGCCAGCCGAGGGGGGATTAGTCCCTACGAGCAGTACTTC. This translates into CASRGGISPYEQYF.

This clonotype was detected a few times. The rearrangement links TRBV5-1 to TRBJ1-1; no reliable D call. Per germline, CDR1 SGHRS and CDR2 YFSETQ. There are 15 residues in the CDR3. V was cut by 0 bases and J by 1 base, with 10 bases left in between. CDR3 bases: TGCGCCAGCAGCTTGGCCGGGCAGACGAACACTGAAGCTTTCTTT. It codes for CASSLAGQTNTEAFF.

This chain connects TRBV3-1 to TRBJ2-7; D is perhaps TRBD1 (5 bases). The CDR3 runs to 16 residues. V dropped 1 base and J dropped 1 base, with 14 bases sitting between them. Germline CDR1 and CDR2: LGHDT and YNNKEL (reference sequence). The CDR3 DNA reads TGTGCCAGCAGCCAAGTCTCCATCGACAGTTCCTACGAGCAGTACTTC. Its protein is CASSQVSIDSSYEQYF.